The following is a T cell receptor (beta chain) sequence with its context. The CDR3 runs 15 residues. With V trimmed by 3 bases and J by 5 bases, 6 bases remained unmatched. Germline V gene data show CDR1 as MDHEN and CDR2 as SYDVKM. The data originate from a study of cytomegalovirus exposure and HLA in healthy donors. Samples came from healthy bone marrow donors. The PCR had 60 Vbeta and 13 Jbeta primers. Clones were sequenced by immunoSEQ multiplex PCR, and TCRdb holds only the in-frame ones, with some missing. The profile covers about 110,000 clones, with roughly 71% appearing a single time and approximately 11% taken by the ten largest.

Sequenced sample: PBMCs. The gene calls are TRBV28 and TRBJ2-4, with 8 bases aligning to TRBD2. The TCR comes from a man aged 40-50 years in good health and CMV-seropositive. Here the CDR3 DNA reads TGTGCCAGCAGTTTTCCGGGACTAGGCGAAAACATTCAGTACTTC. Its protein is CASSFPGLGENIQYF. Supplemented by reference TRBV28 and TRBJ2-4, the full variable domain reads DVKVTQSSRYLVKRTGEKVFLECVQDMDHENMFWYRQDPGLGLRLIYFSYDVKMKEKGDIPEGYSVSREKKERFSLILESASTNQTSMYLCASSFPGLGENIQYFGAGTRLSVL.